This T cell receptor (beta chain) was recorded in a study of control samples from healthy donors and cancer patients. Sequenced by immunoSEQ multiplex PCR; TCRdb stores in-frame clones only, minus some. The repertoire holds hundreds of thousands of clones, with 75% to 95% as singletons. With 4 bases removed from V and 5 bases from J, the gap between germline ends came to 6 bases. The germline CDR1 and CDR2 sequences are SGHDT and YYEEEE. The length of the CDR3 is 12 residues. This sequence joins TRBV5-6 and TRBJ2-2; perhaps TRBD2 as D (5 bases). The sample was PBMCs. The clonotype was recovered from a man aged 40-50 years with head and neck cancer. This CDR3 reads CASSRDTGELFF. CDR3 nucleotide sequence: TGTGCCAGCAGCCGGGATACCGGGGAGCTGTTTTTT.